The following is a TCR beta chain sequence with its context. Its antigen is unknown. The data belong to a study of Ad26.COV2.S vaccination and SARS-CoV-2 variants. Study results and limitations: Substantial response breadth was reportedly seen for spike-specific CD8+ and CD4+ T cells after vaccination.

This CDR3 has 16 residues. V gave up 0 bases and J gave up 0 bases; unmatched junction bases: 4. Germline CDR1 is SEHNR and CDR2 is FQNEAQ (reference sequence). The assay was immunoSEQ multiplex PCR, and TCRdb's table has in-frame clones only and misses some. The sample holds some 350,000 clones, roughly 90% seen once. Treatment noted: some 19 received Ad26.COV2.S at low or high dose, single or two shots; about 5 received placebo; per-sample allocation not given. Vaccine and placebo recipients were sampled on day 63 after the first injection. An Ad26 vector expressing Wuhan-strain SARS-CoV-2 spike served as the vaccine.

The chain carries TRBV7-9 and TRBJ1-1, with 7 bases identical to TRBD1. The clonotype was recovered from a person between 18 and 65 years old who received the Ad26.COV2.S COVID-19 vaccine or a placebo. Source: peripheral blood, taken in a trial of Ad26.COV2.S vaccine versus placebo. The CDR3 here is CASSLARGQLNTEAFF. The CDR3 DNA reads as TGTGCCAGCAGCTTAGCGAGGGGACAGCTGAACACTGAAGCTTTCTTT.